This TCR beta chain was sequenced during a study of monozygotic twins with inflammatory bowel disease. Reanalyzing the 5' RACE reads, TCRdb keeps one entry per CDR3 protein, without DNA. The table lists 120,000 to 150,000 distinct CDR3 sequences. Looked up from germline, CDR1 is SGHRS and CDR2 is YFSETQ. CDR3 size: 12 residues. Sequenced sample: blood. This chain links TRBV5-1 with TRBJ2-3. This TCR was recovered from a human donor with ulcerative colitis or Crohn's disease, or a healthy co-twin of an affected twin (not recorded which). CDR3 region: CASSAPADTQYF. The full variable domain, with the rest looked up from reference TRBV5-1 and TRBJ2-3, is KAGVTQTPRYLIKTRGQQVTLSCSPISGHRSVSWYQQTPGQGLQFLFEYFSETQRNKGNFPGRFSGRQFSNSRSEMNVSTLELGDSALYLCASSAPADTQYFGPGTRLTVL.